A single sample gave rise to the 18 T cell receptor beta chains below, sequenced in a study of cytomegalovirus exposure and HLA in healthy donors. PCR used 60 Vbeta primers and 13 Jbeta primers. TCRdb's copy holds only in-frame clones and misses some; the assay was immunoSEQ multiplex PCR. In the table there are some 150,000 clones, approximately 80% of which are singletons. The sample comprised PBMCs. These receptors came from a man aged 18 to 35 in good health and CMV-seropositive.

The CDR3 coding sequence is TGTGCCAGCAGAGGACAGGTCACAGATACGCAGTATTTT. Amino acid sequence: CASRGQVTDTQYF. J is TRBJ2-3 and V is TRBV6-1, with 7 positions matching TRBD1. Trimming at V came to 6 bases and at J to 2 bases, leaving 2 bases not matched to a gene. CDR3 length: 13 amino acids. Germline V gives CDR1 MNHNS, CDR2 SASEGT.

The rearrangement joins TRBV19 to TRBJ2-3, with 7 bases aligning to TRBD2. V was clipped by 3 bases and J by 4 bases; unmatched bases: 7. Germline CDR1 and CDR2: LNHDA and SQIVND (reference sequence). CDR3 length equals 15 residues. The CDR3 DNA reads TGTGCCAGTAGTATTACCGGGGGGTATTCAGATACGCAGTATTTT. It is translated as CASSITGGYSDTQYF.

The chain uses TRBV5-4 and TRBJ2-3, with D unresolved. The germline V gene has CDR1 SGHNT and CDR2 YYREEE (reference sequence). Trimming left V 3 bases short and J 3 bases short, with 8 bases between. This CDR3 comprises 13 residues. The CDR3 sequence: CASSWVTTDTQYF. The CDR3 region has the DNA TGTGCCAGCAGCTGGGTGACTACAGATACGCAGTATTTT. The full variable domain, completed using reference TRBV5-4 and TRBJ2-3, is ETGVTQSPTHLIKTRGQQVTLRCSSQSGHNTVSWYQQALGQGPQFIFQYYREEENGRGNFPPRFSGLQFPNYSSELNVNALELDDSALYLCASSWVTTDTQYFGPGTRLTVL.

This sequence joins TRBV5-1 and TRBJ1-2, with 9 bases lining up with TRBD1. The junction had 9 bases not matched to a gene; V was cut back by 2 bases and J by 7 bases. There are 15 residues in the CDR3. The germline V gene encodes CDR1 SGHRS and CDR2 YFSETQ. In nucleotides, the CDR3 is TGCGCCAGCAGCTTCGATGGGACAGGGTTTGCTGGCTACACCTTC. Protein product: CASSFDGTGFAGYTF.

This clone was recorded a few times. Germline is not matched at one junction end, which may reflect a read error. The chain joins TRBV2 to TRBJ2-6, with a weak D call TRBD1 (5 bases). CDR1 and CDR2 (germline): SNHLY, FYNNEI. There are 15 residues in the CDR3. This CDR3 is CASGSGQAGANGLTF. Written as DNA, the CDR3 is TGTGCCAGCGGTTCCGGCCAGGCTGGGGCCAACGGCCTGACTTTC.

The genes are TRBV5-6 and TRBJ2-7, with TRBD2 matching 9 bases. Germline loops: CDR1 SGHDT, CDR2 YYEEEE. This CDR3 has 18 residues. Unmatched junction bases numbered 17, after V lost 1 base and J lost 6 bases. The CDR3 DNA reads TGTGCCAGCAGCTTGCGAGCGGGAGGTCTACGACTAAGTCTCGAGCAGTACTTC. Residues: CASSLRAGGLRLSLEQYF. Complete variable domain (other parts from reference TRBV5-6 and TRBJ2-7): DAGVTQSPTHLIKTRGQQVTLRCSPKSGHDTVSWYQQALGQGPQFIFQYYEEEERQRGNFPDRFSGHQFPNYSSELNVNALLLGDSALYLCASSLRAGGLRLSLEQYFGPGTRLTVT.

This clone was seen once. As DNA, the CDR3 is TGTGCCAGCAGCCCACAACCCAGACAGGCCCCCGGAAACACCATATATTTT. Its protein product is CASSPQPRQAPGNTIYF. The V and J genes are TRBV7-9 and TRBJ1-3; weak D call: TRBD1 (6 bases). V was clipped by 5 bases and J by 4 bases, with 21 bases between them. The CDR3 contains 17 residues. CDR1 and CDR2 (germline): SEHNR, FQNEAQ (reference sequence).

V usage is TRBV29-1 and J usage is TRBJ2-3, with 7 bases matching TRBD1. V shed 5 bases, J shed 5 bases, and the junction held 10 bases outside the gene matches. The CDR3 has 14 amino acids. CDR1 and CDR2 (germline): SQVTM, ANQGSEA. The CDR3 loop is CSVSQGTAGDTQYF. The CDR3 DNA reads as TGCAGCGTTTCACAGGGGACCGCCGGAGATACGCAGTATTTT.

The chain has TRBV4-1 and TRBJ2-3; no definite D call. The CDR3 spans 15 residues. V was shortened by 0 bases and J by 1 base, with 8 bases between the two germline ends. CDR1 is MGHRA and CDR2 is YSYEKL in the germline V gene. The CDR3 DNA is TGCGCCAGCAGCCAAGATTTTTCTGGCACAGATACGCAGTATTTT. As protein: CASSQDFSGTDTQYF.

This clone has only a few counts. The sample holds other DNA sequences that translate to the same CDR3. The chain joins TRBV7-8 to TRBJ2-1; 10 bases align to TRBD2. Germline trimming cut 3 bases from V and 4 bases from J; bases unmatched to any gene: 9. Per the germline V gene, CDR1 is SGHVS and CDR2 is FQNEAQ. This CDR3 is 17 amino acids long. The chain's CDR3 is CASSFSTGTSVYNEQFF. The CDR3 nucleotides are TGTGCCAGCAGCTTCTCTACCGGGACTAGCGTTTACAATGAGCAGTTCTTC.

The gene calls are TRBV15 and TRBJ1-1; D possibly corresponds to TRBD1 (6 bases). Trimming cost V 9 bases and J 3 bases, with 11 bases left between them. CDR3 length: 12 residues. Germline V gene sequence: CDR1 LNHNV, CDR2 YYDKDF (reference sequence). This CDR3 reads CATARGYTEAFF. Written as DNA, the CDR3 is TGTGCCACTGCGAGGGGGTACACTGAAGCTTTCTTT.

This clone was observed once. This chain joins TRBV25-1 and TRBJ2-3; 12 bases line up with TRBD1. The germline V gene encodes CDR1 MGHDK and CDR2 SYGVNS. There are 17 residues in the CDR3. Trimming at V came to 4 bases and at J to 5 bases, leaving 10 bases not matched to a gene. This CDR3 reads CASSAIPGTGGKDTQYF. In nucleotides, the CDR3 is TGTGCCAGCAGTGCCATCCCCGGGACAGGGGGCAAAGATACGCAGTATTTT.

The gene calls are TRBV10-3 and TRBJ1-1; D is unclear. Germline values: CDR1 ENHRY, CDR2 SYGVKD. The CDR3 has 12 amino acids. Trimming shortened V by 8 bases and J by 2 bases, and 9 bases separated the two germline ends. The CDR3 is CAIARANTEAFF. In DNA form, the CDR3 reads TGTGCCATCGCGAGAGCTAACACTGAAGCTTTCTTT.

The CDR3 is CASSVTGGVAANEKLFF. As DNA, the CDR3 is TGTGCCAGCAGTGTTACAGGGGGCGTTGCCGCTAATGAAAAACTGTTTTTT. The J gene is TRBJ1-4, the V gene TRBV2; 9 positions agree with TRBD1. V was pared by 4 bases and J by 3 bases, with 9 bases of the junction left unmatched. The CDR3 extends over 17 amino acids. The germline V gene encodes CDR1 SNHLY and CDR2 FYNNEI.

This clone was seen a single time. The chain carries TRBV2 and TRBJ2-7; 8 bases are a match to TRBD1. Per germline, CDR1 SNHLY and CDR2 FYNNEI. V lost 7 bases and J lost 1; bases outside the gene matches: 6. The length of the CDR3 is 14 residues. The CDR3 reads CASIRQGLSYEQYF. CDR3 coding DNA: TGTGCCAGCATCCGACAGGGGTTATCCTACGAGCAGTACTTC.

The chain carries TRBV6-5 and TRBJ2-7; 10 bases fit TRBD1. Germline trimming cut 6 bases from V and 2 bases from J; bases unmatched to any gene: 7. The CDR3 runs to 15 residues. In germline, CDR1 is MNHEY, CDR2 SVGAGI. CDR3 region: CASSSGQGKAYEQYF. The CDR3 bases are TGTGCCAGCAGCTCGGGACAGGGGAAGGCCTACGAGCAGTACTTC.

The chain links TRBV18 to TRBJ2-7; 7 bases line up with TRBD1. Germline loops: CDR1 KGHSH, CDR2 LQKENI. The ends lost 1 base at V and 3 bases at J; junction bases unmatched: 6. This CDR3 spans 15 amino acids. The CDR3 DNA sequence: TGTGCCAGCTCACCACGGGACAGTGGTCTCTACGAGCAGTACTTC. It specifies CASSPRDSGLYEQYF.

This chain connects TRBV4-2 to TRBJ2-5; D may be TRBD2 (6 bases). Germline V gene data show CDR1 as LGHNA and CDR2 as YNFKEQ. V was trimmed by 0 bases and J by 11 bases, leaving 16 bases between them. This CDR3 is built from 14 residues. The CDR3 coding sequence is TGTGCCAGCAGCCAAGAAGCTCTTTCGGGGGAGCAGTACTTC. Residues: CASSQEALSGEQYF.